This record concerns one T cell receptor beta chain sequence. This clonotype was recorded a few times. Its antigen is still unknown. No base quality information exists; no much larger clone differs at one position. This sample is part of a study of T cells in Graves' hyperthyroidism and ophthalmopathy (dated by TCRdb to about 2019). In the study overall: Peripheral blood samples were taken at the time of initial diagnosis, prior to any treatment. Thyroid tissue and blood T-cell repertoires from six Graves' hyperthyroidism patients were also compared in the study. The paper describes TCR Vbeta CDR3 sequencing of around 140 peripheral blood samples, made up of some 40 ophthalmopathy patients, approximately 76 hyperthyroidism patients and 17 progressor patients. To identify TCR V-J signatures that set the groups apart, the researchers used a discovery cohort of about a hundred patients, made up of under 45 with Graves' ophthalmopathy and 57 with stable Graves' hyperthyroidism. Prospective prediction of ophthalmopathy was tested in an independent validation cohort consisting of some 19 hyperthyroidism patients and around 17 patients who later progressed to ophthalmopathy. Once sampling was done, hyperthyroidism patients were given methimazole at a starting dose of 30 mg daily, whereas ophthalmopathy patients were given high-dose intravenous methylprednisolone. The 95 to 100 discovery patients were randomly split 7:3 into training and test sets. What the work shows at the level of the full study, not this receptor alone: Most expanded thyroid clonotypes (frequency above 0.001) were also detected in blood, a finding suggesting that blood repertoires may reflect thyroid immune responses. No statistical method was used to set the sample size in advance, and investigators knew the group allocation. A 13 V-J signature model separated ophthalmopathy from stable hyperthyroidism, with 87.88% sensitivity and about 81% specificity in cross-validation and 80%/75% in testing. During validation, the model predicted progression to ophthalmopathy a median of approximately 6 months ahead of onset, with approximately 71% sensitivity and 72% to 80% specificity.

TCR beta CDR3 regions were amplified from RNA transcripts. For the first round of RT-PCR on the TCR CDR3, the HTBI primer set was used together with the Qiagen OneStep RT-PCR kit. The libraries were constructed in a second round of multiplex PCR and then size-selected and purified. Sequencing of the libraries was done on an Illumina HiSeq2000 using paired-end 100 bp reads. Turning to the authors' computational methods: SOAPnuke was used to process the raw data, removing reads that contained adapters or uncalled bases, had a mean Phred below 15, or lacked an exact match to the constant primer or identifier. COPE v1.2.5 was used to merge high-quality paired reads, and clonotypes were defined as unique nucleotide sequences. MiTCR v1.1 was used to align the clonotypes against IMGT TRBV, TRBD and TRBJ reference segments. Only V-J combinations with frequency above 0.0001, covering 99% to 99.2% of repertoires, were analysed. A TCS score was defined as the ratio between F50 (clonal expansion) and ExV (chaos), using BLOSUM62-based TCRdist between CDR3 peptides within each V-J. Welch's t-statistics and random forest reduced roughly 530 V-J features to 13, which were used in a naive Bayes classifier (R e1071). TCRdb took the public reads, trimmed them with fastp at Q25, ran MiXCR for clone calling and kept in-frame beta chains. Rows with a matching CDR3 protein are joined into one entry that keeps the most common DNA and genes. These V and J calls are TCRdb output, not the study's own analysis. The sample data list approximately 420,000 distinct CDR3 sequences, and under 15% of these were observed just once. The ten top clones hold over 25% of the sample.

The CDR3 covers 14 residues, taking in both the cysteine and the phenylalanine. Only the CDR3 region is kept as DNA, spanning 42 bases read in frame from base 1. Reading the germline V gene (reference sequence) gives CDR1 WNHNN and CDR2 SYGVQD. Trimming takes 4 bases from V and 3 bases from J, and the germline ends sit 10 bases apart. Graves' hyperthyroidism was defined as stable when no progression to ophthalmopathy occurred over 18 months of follow-up. The hyperthyroidism patients were between 18 and 65 years old and newly diagnosed, with a disease duration of less than 2 months. The study excluded patients with uncontrolled infections, other autoimmune diseases, pregnancy or lactation. Diagnoses were based on clinical symptoms, serum thyroxine and TRAb, thyroid ultrasound and orbital computed tomography. PBMCs were separated from roughly 10 ml of fresh peripheral blood using Ficoll-Paque density gradient centrifugation. Total RNA was extracted with Trizol reagent, and quality was checked on an Agilent 2100 Bioanalyzer.

The rearrangement joined TRBV10-1 to TRBJ2-1, with the D gene uncertain. Sequencing was carried out using blood. The sequence was collected from a young woman with Graves' hyperthyroidism. The CDR3 reads CASSVGSNYNEQFF. Read as DNA, the sequence is TGCGCCAGCAGTGTAGGGTCTAACTACAATGAGCAGTTCTTC.